These 8 T cell receptor beta chains originate from one sample sequenced in a study of T cell clonality in common variable immunodeficiency. The method was immunoSEQ multiplex PCR; TCRdb's version includes in-frame clones alone and lacks a portion of them. This set yields under 45,000 clones and no singletons; the top ten hold around 9.5%. Sequencing used peripheral blood mononuclear cells. The receptor set was obtained from a person aged 18 to 70 in good health.

This clone was detected many times. The CDR3 extends 3 residues past the end of the read, so its final part is completed from the germline J gene. The chain couples TRBV10-3 to TRBJ1-2; possible D gene TRBD1, 6 bases. CDR1 and CDR2 (germline): ENHRY, SYGVKD. This CDR3 is built from 12 residues. The V and J ends lost 10 bases and 6 bases respectively, with 15 bases between them. The CDR3 protein is CATKGQGNGYTF. CDR3 DNA (partial): TGTGCCACCAAGGGGCAGGGGAATGGC.

This clone was detected many times. The CDR3 is cut off 3 residues early in the read; its end comes from the germline J gene. This chain uses TRBV11-3 with TRBJ2-7, with TRBD2 identical over 11 bases. The CDR3 runs 15 residues. Germline V gives CDR1 SGHNT, CDR2 YENEEA. With V trimmed by 0 bases and J by 4 bases, 2 bases remained unmatched. The sequenced CDR3 bases are TGTGCCAGCAGCTTAGATGGACTAGCGGGTTACGAG. This gives the protein CASSLDGLAGYE. The entire CDR3 protein reads CASSLDGLAGYEQYF.

There are a few counts of this clone. The read terminates 3 residues before the CDR3 end, so the remaining end is supplied by the germline J gene. The rearrangement links TRBV18 to TRBJ2-5; D gene unclear. The CDR3 contains 14 residues. V was trimmed by 0 bases and J by 2 bases, leaving 7 bases between them. CDR1 and CDR2 (germline): KGHSH, LQKENI. Partial CDR3 DNA: TGTGCCAGCTCACCACCGCCCAGTCAAGAGACC. The encoded protein is CASSPPPSQET. The CDR3 as a whole reads CASSPPPSQETQYF. Looking up the rest from reference TRBV18 and TRBJ2-5 gives the full variable domain: NAGVMQNPRHLVRRRGQEARLRCSPMKGHSHVYWYRQLPEEGLKFMVYLQKENIIDESGMPKERFSAEFPKEGPSILRIQQVVRGDSAAYFCASSPPPSQETQYFGPGTRLLVL.

Regarding this clone: The sequence runs out 3 residues before the end of the CDR3; the remainder is reconstructed from the germline J gene. The genes are TRBV11-3 and TRBJ2-7; 10 bases agree with TRBD1. Germline V gives CDR1 SGHNT, CDR2 YENEEA. The CDR3 has 15 residues. With 4 bases clipped from V and 3 bases from J, the junction kept 6 bases outside the gene matches. The CDR3 DNA, read in part, is TGTGCCAGCAGCTCGTCCGGGACAGGGGACTACGAG. It codes for CASSSSGTGDYE. The entire CDR3 reads CASSSSGTGDYEQYF.

The sample holds many counts of this clone. The DNA ends 3 residues before the CDR3 does, and the rest of the CDR3 is filled in from the germline J gene. The chain carries TRBV9 and TRBJ2-2, with D tentatively TRBD1 (5 bases). Germline lookup yields CDR1 SGDLS and CDR2 YYNGEE. The CDR3 has 16 amino acids. V was clipped by 0 bases and J by 4 bases, with 13 bases between them. The CDR3 here is CASSVVGDRGTGELFF. CDR3 bases read: TGTGCCAGCAGCGTAGTTGGGGATAGGGGCACCGGGGAG.

With regard to this clone: An end of the junction differs from the germline gene, which may be a read error. The CDR3 bases that were read are TGTGCTAGCAGCTTAGGACCCACAGATACC. It codes for CASSLGPTDT. From start to end, the CDR3 is CASSLGPTDTYTF. The rearrangement joins TRBV7-7 to TRBJ1-2, with D hard to call. The CDR3 is cut off 3 residues early in the read; its end comes from the germline J gene. This CDR3 contains 13 residues. The germline CDR1 and CDR2 sequences are SSHAT and FNYEAQ (reference sequence).

Ten or more counts support this clone. The read finishes 3 residues shy of the CDR3 end, and the germline J gene is used to complete it. The chain is built from TRBV5-6 and TRBJ2-1; the match to TRBD2 covers 11 bases. The V gene's germline CDR1 is SGHDT and CDR2 YYEEEE. V lost 4 bases, J lost 8 bases, and 8 bases stayed unmatched. CDR3 length equals 15 residues. This CDR3 reads CASSVTSGSFYEQFF. CDR3 bases read: TGTGCCAGCAGCGTCACTAGCGGGAGTTTCTATGAG.

This clone came up many times. The read ends 3 residues before the CDR3 terminus; that terminus is restored from the germline J gene. The V gene is TRBV5-1, the J gene TRBJ2-5, with 9 nucleotides matching TRBD2. The germline CDR1 and CDR2 sequences are SGHRS and YFSETQ. The CDR3 has 15 residues. V was pared by 1 base and J by 5 bases, with 6 bases of the junction left unmatched. CDR3 loop: CASSLSTGTSETQYF. Partial CDR3 DNA: TGCGCCAGCAGCTTGTCTACAGGGACTAGCGAGACC.